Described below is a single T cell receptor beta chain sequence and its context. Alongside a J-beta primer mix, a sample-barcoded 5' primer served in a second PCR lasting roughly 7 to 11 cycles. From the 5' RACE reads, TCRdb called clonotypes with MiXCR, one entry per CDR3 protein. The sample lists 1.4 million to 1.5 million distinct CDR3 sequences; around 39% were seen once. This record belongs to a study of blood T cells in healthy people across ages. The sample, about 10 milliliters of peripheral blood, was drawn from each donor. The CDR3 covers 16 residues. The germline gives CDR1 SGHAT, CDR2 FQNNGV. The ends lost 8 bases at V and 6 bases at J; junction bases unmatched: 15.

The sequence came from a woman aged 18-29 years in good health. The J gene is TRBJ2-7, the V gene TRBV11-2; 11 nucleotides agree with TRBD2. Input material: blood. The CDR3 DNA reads TGTGCCAGCGCCGGTCCCATAGCGGGAGGGGTGAGCGAGCAGTACTTC. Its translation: CASAGPIAGGVSEQYF.